This T cell receptor (beta chain) was sequenced in a study of blood T cell repertoires in COVID-19. Background on the study: Sites across the United States, Italy and Spain contributed samples from acute and convalescent COVID-19.

The table came from immunoSEQ multiplex PCR; TCRdb's copy has only in-frame clones and leaves some out. The table shows more than 25,000 clones, with approximately 81% occurring only once. Germline assignment: CDR1 SGHTA and CDR2 FQGTGA. The ends were cut back, 0 bases at V and 7 bases at J, with 15 bases in the middle. This CDR3 has 15 amino acids. The V call is TRBV7-3, the J call TRBJ1-1; possible D gene TRBD1, 5 bases. The sequencing sample was made of peripheral blood. This clonotype was obtained from a man at least 80 years old with active COVID-19. CDR3 residues: CASSLTPGGTNEAFF. The CDR3 DNA reads as TGTGCCAGCAGCTTAACGCCCGGGGGTACGAATGAAGCTTTCTTT.